Given below is one T cell receptor (beta chain) in context. The data are from a study of Ad26.COV2.S vaccination and SARS-CoV-2 variants. Sequencing was performed with immunoSEQ multiplex PCR; in TCRdb, only in-frame clones are kept and a portion is missing. The sample includes about 97,000 clones, over 70% seen only once; the top ten take approximately 15%. Per germline, CDR1 SGHNT and CDR2 YYREEE (reference sequence). The CDR3 runs 12 residues. V was cut by 4 bases and J by 5 bases, with 6 bases left in between. The source of this sequence is a human donor who had recovered from COVID-19. The rearrangement uses TRBV5-4 and TRBJ2-2; D unresolved. Sequenced material: peripheral blood, taken after recovery from COVID-19. In nucleotides, the CDR3 is TGTGCCAGCAGCCTCGAAACCGGGGAGCTGTTTTTT. Its translation is CASSLETGELFF. The whole variable domain, remainder taken from reference TRBV5-4 and TRBJ2-2, is ETGVTQSPTHLIKTRGQQVTLRCSSQSGHNTVSWYQQALGQGPQFIFQYYREEENGRGNFPPRFSGLQFPNYSSELNVNALELDDSALYLCASSLETGELFFGEGSRLTVL.